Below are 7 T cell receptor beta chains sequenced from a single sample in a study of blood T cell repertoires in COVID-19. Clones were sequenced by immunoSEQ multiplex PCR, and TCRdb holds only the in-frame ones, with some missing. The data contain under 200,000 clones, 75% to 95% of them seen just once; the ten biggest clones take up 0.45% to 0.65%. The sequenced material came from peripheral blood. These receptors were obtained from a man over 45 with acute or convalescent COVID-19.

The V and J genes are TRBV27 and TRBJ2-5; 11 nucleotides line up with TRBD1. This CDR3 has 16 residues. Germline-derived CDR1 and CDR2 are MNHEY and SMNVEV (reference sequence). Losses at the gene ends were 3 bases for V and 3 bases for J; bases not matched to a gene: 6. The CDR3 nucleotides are TGTGCCAGCAGTTTTGGGCCGGGACAGGGGGAAGAGACCCAGTACTTC. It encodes CASSFGPGQGEETQYF.

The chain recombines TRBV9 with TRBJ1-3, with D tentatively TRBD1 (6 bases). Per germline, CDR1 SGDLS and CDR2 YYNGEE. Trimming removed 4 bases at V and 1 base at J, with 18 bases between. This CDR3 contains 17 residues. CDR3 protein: CASSPSDRPYSGNTIYF. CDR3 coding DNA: TGTGCCAGCAGCCCCAGCGACAGGCCCTATTCTGGAAACACCATATATTTT.

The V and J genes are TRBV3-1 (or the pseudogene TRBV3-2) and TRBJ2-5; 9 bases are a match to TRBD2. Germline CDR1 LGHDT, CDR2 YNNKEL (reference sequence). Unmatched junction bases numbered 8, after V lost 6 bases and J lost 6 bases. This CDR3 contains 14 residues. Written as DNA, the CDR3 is TGTGCCAGCAGTCAACGAGCGGGGGGACAGACCCAGTACTTC. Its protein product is CASSQRAGGQTQYF.

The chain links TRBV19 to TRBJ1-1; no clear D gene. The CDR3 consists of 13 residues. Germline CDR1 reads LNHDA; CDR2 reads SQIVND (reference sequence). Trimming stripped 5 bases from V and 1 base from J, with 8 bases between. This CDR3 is CASSLNRNTEAFF. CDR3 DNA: TGTGCCAGTAGTCTCAACAGGAACACTGAAGCTTTCTTT.

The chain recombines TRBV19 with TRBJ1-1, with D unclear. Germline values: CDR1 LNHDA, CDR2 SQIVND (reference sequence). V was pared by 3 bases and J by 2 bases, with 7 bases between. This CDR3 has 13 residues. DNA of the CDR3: TGTGCCAGTAGTATGGAGGGCAACACTGAAGCTTTCTTT. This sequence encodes CASSMEGNTEAFF.

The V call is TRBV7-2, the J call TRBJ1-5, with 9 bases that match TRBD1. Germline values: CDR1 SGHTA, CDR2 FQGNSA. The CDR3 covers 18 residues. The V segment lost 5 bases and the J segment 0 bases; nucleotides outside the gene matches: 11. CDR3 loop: CASSAGQGTIYSNQPQHF. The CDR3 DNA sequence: TGTGCCAGCAGCGCCGGACAGGGGACTATTTATAGCAATCAGCCCCAGCATTTT.

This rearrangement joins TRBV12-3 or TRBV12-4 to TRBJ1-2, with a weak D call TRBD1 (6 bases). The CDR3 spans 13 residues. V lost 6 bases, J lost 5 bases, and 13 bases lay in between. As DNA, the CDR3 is TGTGCCAGCAGCCTCGGACAGTTATATGGCTACACCTTC. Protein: CASSLGQLYGYTF.